Listed below are T cell receptor beta chains from one sample, sequenced in a study of cytomegalovirus exposure and HLA in healthy donors. Some clones are missing from TCRdb's copy, which holds only in-frame ones; the method was immunoSEQ multiplex PCR. The profile shows 130,000 to 150,000 clones, roughly three quarters of them singletons. Sequencing was done on a sample of PBMCs. The receptor set was obtained from a male donor in good health and CMV-seronegative. The CDR3 runs from the conserved cysteine through the conserved F or W. Fields, in order: J gene, CDR3 length, V gene, CDR3 protein.

J gene: TRBJ2-1
CDR3 length: 15
V gene: TRBV5-1
CDR3 protein: CASSLTSGVYNEQFF

J gene: TRBJ2-7
CDR3 length: 14
V gene: TRBV2
CDR3 protein: CASSGQGLPYEQYF

J gene: TRBJ1-2
CDR3 length: 14
V gene: TRBV6-6
CDR3 protein: CASSNTDGGAGYTF

J gene: TRBJ2-3
CDR3 length: 12
V gene: TRBV2
CDR3 protein: CASRSSTDTQYF

J gene: TRBJ2-5
CDR3 length: 12
V gene: TRBV9
CDR3 protein: CASSVGGKTQYF

J gene: TRBJ1-2
CDR3 length: 14
V gene: TRBV6-5
CDR3 protein: CASSYKPVNYGYTF

J gene: TRBJ2-1
CDR3 length: 15
V gene: TRBV5-1
CDR3 protein: CASSLDGSIIDEQFF

J gene: TRBJ2-7
CDR3 length: 16
V gene: TRBV4-3
CDR3 protein: CASSQDWWQGHNEQYF

J gene: TRBJ1-3
CDR3 length: 16
V gene: TRBV11-2
CDR3 protein: CASSRLISGSGNTIYF

J gene: TRBJ2-7
CDR3 length: 12
V gene: TRBV29-1
CDR3 protein: CSVEGGGNEQYF

J gene: TRBJ1-4
CDR3 length: 17
V gene: TRBV15
CDR3 protein: CATSRDRTAATNEKLFF

J gene: TRBJ2-2
CDR3 length: 15
V gene: TRBV11-2
CDR3 protein: CASREGGPGTGELFF

J gene: TRBJ2-7
CDR3 length: 15
V gene: TRBV18
CDR3 protein: CASSPPGTRSYEQYF

J gene: TRBJ2-5
CDR3 length: 12
V gene: TRBV7-9
CDR3 protein: CASSLGEETQYF

J gene: TRBJ2-3
CDR3 length: 14
V gene: TRBV7-8
CDR3 protein: CASSRNLAADTQYF

J gene: TRBJ1-1
CDR3 length: 13
V gene: TRBV2
CDR3 protein: CASSRDRVNEAFF

J gene: TRBJ2-1
CDR3 length: 14
V gene: TRBV5-1
CDR3 protein: CASSRTSGGDEQFF

J gene: TRBJ2-2
CDR3 length: 15
V gene: TRBV6-4
CDR3 protein: CASRPGQGAPGELFF

J gene: TRBJ2-3
CDR3 length: 14
V gene: TRBV5-1
CDR3 protein: CASSPGLAAGTQYF